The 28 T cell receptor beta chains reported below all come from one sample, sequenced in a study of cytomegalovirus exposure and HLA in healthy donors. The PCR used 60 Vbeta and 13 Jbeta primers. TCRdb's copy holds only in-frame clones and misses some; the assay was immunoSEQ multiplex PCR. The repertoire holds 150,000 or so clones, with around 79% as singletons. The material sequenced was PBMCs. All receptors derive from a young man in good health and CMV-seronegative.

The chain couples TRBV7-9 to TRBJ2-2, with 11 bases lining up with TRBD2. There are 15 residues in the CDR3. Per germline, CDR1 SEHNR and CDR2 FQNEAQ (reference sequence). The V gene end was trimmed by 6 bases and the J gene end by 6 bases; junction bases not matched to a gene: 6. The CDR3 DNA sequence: TGTGCCAGCAGATATAGCGGGGGGGCACCCGGGGAGCTGTTTTTT. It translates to CASRYSGGAPGELFF.

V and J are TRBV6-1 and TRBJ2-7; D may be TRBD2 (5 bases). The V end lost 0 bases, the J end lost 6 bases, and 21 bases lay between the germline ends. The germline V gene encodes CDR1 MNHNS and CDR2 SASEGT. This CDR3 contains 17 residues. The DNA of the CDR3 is TGTGCCAGCAGTGAAGCGCATGTCGAGGGCCAGGAAGGCGAGCAGTACGTC. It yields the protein CASSEAHVEGQEGEQYV.

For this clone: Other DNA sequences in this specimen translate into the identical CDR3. The CDR3 DNA is TGCGCCAGCAGCTCGCCCAGACAGGGGGCCACTGAAGCTTTCTTT. Translation gives CASSSPRQGATEAFF. The rearrangement joins TRBV5-1 to TRBJ1-1, with 10 nucleotides matching TRBD1. J lost 4 bases, V lost 3 bases, and 6 bases had no gene match. From germline, CDR1 is SGHRS and CDR2 YFSETQ. This CDR3 has 15 amino acids.

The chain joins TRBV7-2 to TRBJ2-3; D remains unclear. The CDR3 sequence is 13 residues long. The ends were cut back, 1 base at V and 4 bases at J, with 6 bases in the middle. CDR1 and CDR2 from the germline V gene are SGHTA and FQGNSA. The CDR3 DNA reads TGTGCCAGCAGCTTAGGAGTCCCAGATACGCAGTATTTT. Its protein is CASSLGVPDTQYF.

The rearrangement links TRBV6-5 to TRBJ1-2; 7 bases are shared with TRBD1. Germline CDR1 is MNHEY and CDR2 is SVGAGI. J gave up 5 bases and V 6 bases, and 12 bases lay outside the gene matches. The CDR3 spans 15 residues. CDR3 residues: CASSRGDRLLYGYTF. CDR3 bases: TGTGCCAGCAGCCGAGGGGACAGACTCCTATATGGCTACACCTTC.

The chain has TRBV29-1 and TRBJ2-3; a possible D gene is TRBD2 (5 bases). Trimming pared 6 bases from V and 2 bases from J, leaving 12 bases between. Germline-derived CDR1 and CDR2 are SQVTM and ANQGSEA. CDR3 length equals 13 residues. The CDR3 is CSVGLSYTDTQYF. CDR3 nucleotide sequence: TGCAGCGTAGGACTCTCCTACACAGATACGCAGTATTTT.

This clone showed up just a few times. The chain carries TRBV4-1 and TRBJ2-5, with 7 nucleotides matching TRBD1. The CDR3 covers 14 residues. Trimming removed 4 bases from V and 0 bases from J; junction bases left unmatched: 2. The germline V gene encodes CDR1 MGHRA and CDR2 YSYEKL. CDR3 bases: TGCGCCAGCAGCCGACAGGGAAACCAAGAGACCCAGTACTTC. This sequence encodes CASSRQGNQETQYF.

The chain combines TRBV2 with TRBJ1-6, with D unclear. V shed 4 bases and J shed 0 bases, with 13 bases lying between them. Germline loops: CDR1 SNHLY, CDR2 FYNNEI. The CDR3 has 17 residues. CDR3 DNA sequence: TGTGCCAGCAGTGTCCTGGCGGCGAGCTCCTATAATTCACCCCTCCACTTT. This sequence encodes CASSVLAASSYNSPLHF.

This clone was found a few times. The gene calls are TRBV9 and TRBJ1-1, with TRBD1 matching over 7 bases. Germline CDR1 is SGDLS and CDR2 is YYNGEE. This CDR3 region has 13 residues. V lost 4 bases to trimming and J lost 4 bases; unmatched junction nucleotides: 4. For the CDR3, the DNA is TGTGCCAGCAGCCTAGGGGGCGGCACTGAAGCTTTCTTT. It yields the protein CASSLGGGTEAFF.

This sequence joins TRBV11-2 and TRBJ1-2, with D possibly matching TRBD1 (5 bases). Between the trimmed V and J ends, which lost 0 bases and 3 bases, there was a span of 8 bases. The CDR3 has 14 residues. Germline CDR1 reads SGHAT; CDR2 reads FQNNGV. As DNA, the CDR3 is TGTGCCAGCAGCTTAGAAGTCAGGGACTATGGCTACACCTTC. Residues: CASSLEVRDYGYTF. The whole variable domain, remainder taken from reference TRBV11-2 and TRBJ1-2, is EAGVAQSPRYKIIEKRQSVAFWCNPISGHATLYWYQQILGQGPKLLIQFQNNGVVDDSQLPKDRFSAERLKGVDSTLKIQPAKLEDSAVYLCASSLEVRDYGYTFGSGTRLTVV.

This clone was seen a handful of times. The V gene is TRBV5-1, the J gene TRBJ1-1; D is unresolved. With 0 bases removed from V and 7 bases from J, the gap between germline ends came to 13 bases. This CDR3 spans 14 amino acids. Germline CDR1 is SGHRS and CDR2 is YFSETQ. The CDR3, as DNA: TGCGCCAGCAGCTTGGGACTAGGGCAGGATGAAGCTTTCTTT. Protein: CASSLGLGQDEAFF.

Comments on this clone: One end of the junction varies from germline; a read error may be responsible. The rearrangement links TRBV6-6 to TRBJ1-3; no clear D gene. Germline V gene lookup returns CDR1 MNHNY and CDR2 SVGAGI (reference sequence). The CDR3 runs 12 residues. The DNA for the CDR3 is TGTGCCAGCTCCGTGTCTGGAGACACCATATATTTT. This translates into CASSVSGDTIYF.

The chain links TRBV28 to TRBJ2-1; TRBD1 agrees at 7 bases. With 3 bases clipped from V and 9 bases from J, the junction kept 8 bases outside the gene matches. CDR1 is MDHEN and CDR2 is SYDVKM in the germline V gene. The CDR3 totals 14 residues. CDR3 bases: TGTGCCAGCAGTTTCCACAACCCAGGGGGTGAGCAGTTCTTC. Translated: CASSFHNPGGEQFF. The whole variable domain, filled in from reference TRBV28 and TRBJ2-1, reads DVKVTQSSRYLVKRTGEKVFLECVQDMDHENMFWYRQDPGLGLRLIYFSYDVKMKEKGDIPEGYSVSREKKERFSLILESASTNQTSMYLCASSFHNPGGEQFFGPGTRLTVL.

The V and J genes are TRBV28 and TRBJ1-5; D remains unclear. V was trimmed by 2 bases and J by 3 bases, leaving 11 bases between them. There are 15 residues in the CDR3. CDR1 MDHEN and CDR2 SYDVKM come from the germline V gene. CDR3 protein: CASSLGGSTNQPQHF. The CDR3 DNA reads TGTGCCAGCAGTTTAGGAGGCAGCACCAATCAGCCCCAGCATTTT.

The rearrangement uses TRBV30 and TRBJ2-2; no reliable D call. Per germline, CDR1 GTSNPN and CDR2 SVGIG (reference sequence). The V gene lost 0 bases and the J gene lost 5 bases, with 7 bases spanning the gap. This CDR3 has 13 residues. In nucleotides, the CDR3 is TGTGCCTGGAGTGTACTCGGGACCGGGGAGCTGTTTTTT. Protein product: CAWSVLGTGELFF.

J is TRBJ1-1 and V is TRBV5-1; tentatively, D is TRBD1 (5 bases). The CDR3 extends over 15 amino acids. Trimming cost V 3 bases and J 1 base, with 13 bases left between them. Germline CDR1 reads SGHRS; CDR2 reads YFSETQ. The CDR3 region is CASSSVETGNTEAFF. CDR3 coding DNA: TGCGCCAGCAGCTCGGTAGAAACAGGGAACACTGAAGCTTTCTTT.

CDR3 DNA: TGTGCCAGCAGCGCTGGGGCTCTCCGGGACAGGGATTCACCCCTCCACTTT. Its translation: CASSAGALRDRDSPLHF. The chain carries TRBV9 and TRBJ1-6; 9 nucleotides agree with TRBD1. The CDR3 has 17 residues. V trimming: 3 bases; J trimming: 8 bases; junction bases outside the gene matches: 12. Germline values: CDR1 SGDLS, CDR2 YYNGEE.

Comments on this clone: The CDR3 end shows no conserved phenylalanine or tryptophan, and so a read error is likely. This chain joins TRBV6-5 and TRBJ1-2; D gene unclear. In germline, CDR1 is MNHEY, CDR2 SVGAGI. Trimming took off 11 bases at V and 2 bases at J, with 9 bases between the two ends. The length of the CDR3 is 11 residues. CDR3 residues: CAGRVNYGYTL. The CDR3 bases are TGTGCCGGGAGGGTGAACTATGGCTACACCCTC.

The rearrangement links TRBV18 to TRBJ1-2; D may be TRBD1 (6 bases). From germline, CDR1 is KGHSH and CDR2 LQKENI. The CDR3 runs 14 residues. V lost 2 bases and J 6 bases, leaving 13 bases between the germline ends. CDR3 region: CASSPSRAGDGYTF. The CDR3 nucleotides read TGTGCCAGCTCACCATCCAGGGCAGGGGATGGCTACACCTTC.

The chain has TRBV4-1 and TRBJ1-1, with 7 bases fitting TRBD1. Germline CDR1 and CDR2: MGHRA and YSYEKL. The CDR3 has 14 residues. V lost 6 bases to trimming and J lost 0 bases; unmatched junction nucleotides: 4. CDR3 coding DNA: TGCGCCAGCAGGCGGGGACAGTTGAACACTGAAGCTTTCTTT. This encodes CASRRGQLNTEAFF.

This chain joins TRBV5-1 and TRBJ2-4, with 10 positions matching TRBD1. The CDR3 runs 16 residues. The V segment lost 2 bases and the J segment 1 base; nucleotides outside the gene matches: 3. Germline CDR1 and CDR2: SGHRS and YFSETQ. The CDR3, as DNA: TGCGCCAGCAGCTTAAGACAGGGGGCGGCCAAAAACATTCAGTACTTC. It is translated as CASSLRQGAAKNIQYF.

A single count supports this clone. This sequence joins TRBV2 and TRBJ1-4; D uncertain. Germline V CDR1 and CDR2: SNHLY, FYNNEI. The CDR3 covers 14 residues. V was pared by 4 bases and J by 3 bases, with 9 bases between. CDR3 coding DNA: TGTGCCAGCAGTGTTTCCAGTTCTAATGAAAAACTGTTTTTT. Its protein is CASSVSSSNEKLFF.

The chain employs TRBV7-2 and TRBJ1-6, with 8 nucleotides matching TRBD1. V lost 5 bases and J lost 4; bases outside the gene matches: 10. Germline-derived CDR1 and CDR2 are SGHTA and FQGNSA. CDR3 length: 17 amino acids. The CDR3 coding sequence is TGTGCCAGCAGCATTACCGGGACAGGCGAATATAATTCACCCCTCCACTTT. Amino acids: CASSITGTGEYNSPLHF.

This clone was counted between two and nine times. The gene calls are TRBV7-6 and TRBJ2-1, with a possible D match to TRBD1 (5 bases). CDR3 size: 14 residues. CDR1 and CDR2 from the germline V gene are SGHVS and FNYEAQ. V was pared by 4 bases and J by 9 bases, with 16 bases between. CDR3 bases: TGTGCCAGCAGCTCTGAACGTCGTCAGGGTGAGCAGTTCTTC. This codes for CASSSERRQGEQFF.

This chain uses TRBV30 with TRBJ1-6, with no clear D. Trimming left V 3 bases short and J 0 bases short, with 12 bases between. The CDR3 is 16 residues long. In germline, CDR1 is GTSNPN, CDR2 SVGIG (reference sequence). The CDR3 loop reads CAWRRADGSYNSPLHF. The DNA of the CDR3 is TGTGCCTGGAGGAGGGCCGACGGCTCCTATAATTCACCCCTCCACTTT.

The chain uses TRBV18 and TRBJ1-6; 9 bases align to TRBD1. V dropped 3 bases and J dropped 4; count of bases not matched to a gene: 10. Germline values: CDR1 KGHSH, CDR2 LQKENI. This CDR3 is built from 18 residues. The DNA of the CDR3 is TGTGCCAGCTCACCGGATGAACAGGGGGCCCTATATAATTCACCCCTCCACTTT. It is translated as CASSPDEQGALYNSPLHF. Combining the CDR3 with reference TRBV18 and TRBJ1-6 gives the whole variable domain NAGVMQNPRHLVRRRGQEARLRCSPMKGHSHVYWYRQLPEEGLKFMVYLQKENIIDESGMPKERFSAEFPKEGPSILRIQQVVRGDSAAYFCASSPDEQGALYNSPLHFGNGTRLTVT.

CDR3 sequence: CASSLEFNGSGEQFF. The CDR3 coding sequence is TGTGCCAGCAGCTTAGAGTTTAATGGGTCAGGTGAGCAGTTCTTC. This chain joins TRBV7-9 and TRBJ2-1; no definite D call. Germline V gene lookup returns CDR1 SEHNR and CDR2 FQNEAQ (reference sequence). This CDR3 contains 15 residues. Trimming left V 1 base short and J 9 bases short, with 16 bases between.

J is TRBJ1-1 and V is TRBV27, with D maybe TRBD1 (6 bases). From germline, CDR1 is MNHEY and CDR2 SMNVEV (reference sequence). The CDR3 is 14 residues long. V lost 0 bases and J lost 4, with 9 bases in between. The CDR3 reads CASSLSAGATEAFF. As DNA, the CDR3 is TGTGCCAGCAGTTTATCAGCAGGGGCCACTGAAGCTTTCTTT.